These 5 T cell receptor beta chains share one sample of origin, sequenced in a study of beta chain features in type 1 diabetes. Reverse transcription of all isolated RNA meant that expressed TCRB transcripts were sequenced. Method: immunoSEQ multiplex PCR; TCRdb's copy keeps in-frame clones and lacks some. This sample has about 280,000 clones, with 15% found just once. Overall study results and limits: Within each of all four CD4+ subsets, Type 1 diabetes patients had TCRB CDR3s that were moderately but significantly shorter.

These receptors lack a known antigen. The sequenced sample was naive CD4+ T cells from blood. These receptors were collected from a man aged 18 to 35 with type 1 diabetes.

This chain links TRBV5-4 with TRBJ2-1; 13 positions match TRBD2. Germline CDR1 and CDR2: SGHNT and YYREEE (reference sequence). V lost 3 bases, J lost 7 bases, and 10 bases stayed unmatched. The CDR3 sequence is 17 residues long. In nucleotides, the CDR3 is TGTGCCAGCAGCTCCAGGACTAGCGGGAGTCGAGCGAATGAGCAGTTCTTC. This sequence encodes CASSSRTSGSRANEQFF.

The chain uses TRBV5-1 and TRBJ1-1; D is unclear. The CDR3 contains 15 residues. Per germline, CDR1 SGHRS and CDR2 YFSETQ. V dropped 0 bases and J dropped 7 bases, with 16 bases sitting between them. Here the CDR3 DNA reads TGCGCCAGCAGCTTGGCGCCGCAGCCTACGGGTGAAGCTTTCTTT. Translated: CASSLAPQPTGEAFF. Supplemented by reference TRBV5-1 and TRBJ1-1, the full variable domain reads KAGVTQTPRYLIKTRGQQVTLSCSPISGHRSVSWYQQTPGQGLQFLFEYFSETQRNKGNFPGRFSGRQFSNSRSEMNVSTLELGDSALYLCASSLAPQPTGEAFFGQGTRLTVV.

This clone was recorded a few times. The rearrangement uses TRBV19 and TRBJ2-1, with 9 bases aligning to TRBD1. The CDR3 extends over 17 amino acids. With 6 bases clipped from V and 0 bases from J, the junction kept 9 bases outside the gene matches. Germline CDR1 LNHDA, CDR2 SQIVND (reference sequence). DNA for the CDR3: TGTGCCAGTAGCCCTATCGGACAGGGGAGCTCCTACAATGAGCAGTTCTTC. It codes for CASSPIGQGSSYNEQFF.

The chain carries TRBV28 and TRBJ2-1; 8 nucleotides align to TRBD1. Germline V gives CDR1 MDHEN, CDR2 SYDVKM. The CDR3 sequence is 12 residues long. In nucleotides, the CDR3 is TGTGGGACAGGGAGCTCCTACAATGAGCAGTTCTTC. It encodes CGTGSSYNEQFF.

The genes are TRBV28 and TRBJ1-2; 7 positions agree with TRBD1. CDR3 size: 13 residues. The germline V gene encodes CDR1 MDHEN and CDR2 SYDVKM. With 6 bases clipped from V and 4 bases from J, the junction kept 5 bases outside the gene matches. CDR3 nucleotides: TGTGCCAGCAGGATCGGGACAGTCTATGGCTACACCTTC. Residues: CASRIGTVYGYTF.